The 10 T cell receptor beta chains below were found in one sample sequenced in a study of shared clonotypes between healthy human individuals. Some clones are missing from TCRdb's copy, which holds only in-frame ones; the method was immunoSEQ multiplex PCR. The sample has about 2.3 million clones, around 90% seen once. Input material: naive CD4+ T cells from PBMCs. Subset indicated: CD45RA+ positively selected. Receptors were obtained from a man aged 18 to 35 in good health. Some clones in this sample may be carry-over from other donors' samples.

On this clone itself: The junction differs from germline at one of its ends, possibly a read error. The chain combines TRBV28 with TRBJ2-2, with TRBD1 matching over 7 bases. The CDR3 is 17 residues long. Per the germline V gene, CDR1 is MDHEN and CDR2 is SYDVKM. Written as DNA, the CDR3 is TGTGCCAGCAGCTTATCAACAGGGGTTCTTAACACCGGGGAGCTGTTTTTT. The encoded protein is CASSLSTGVLNTGELFF.

The chain combines TRBV7-8 with TRBJ1-2, with 10 bases matching TRBD1. This CDR3 has 14 residues. From germline, CDR1 is SGHVS and CDR2 FQNEAQ. V was clipped by 4 bases and J by 8 bases; unmatched bases: 7. In DNA form, the CDR3 reads TGTGCCAGCAGCTACGGGACAGGGGATGTAGGCTACACCTTC. Amino acid sequence: CASSYGTGDVGYTF.

This clone was seen a single time. The V call is TRBV30, the J call TRBJ1-2; D might be TRBD1 (6 bases). Trimming took 2 bases from V and 3 from J, leaving 13 bases between them. Per the germline V gene, CDR1 is GTSNPN and CDR2 is SVGIG (reference sequence). The CDR3 runs 14 residues. CDR3 protein: CAWSSGTYYYGYTF. Written as DNA, the CDR3 is TGTGCCTGGAGTTCCGGGACATATTACTATGGCTACACCTTC. Full variable domain (missing parts from reference TRBV30 and TRBJ1-2): SQTIHQWPATLVQPVGSPLSLECTVEGTSNPNLYWYRQAAGRGLQLLFYSVGIGQISSEVPQNLSASRPQDRQFILSSKKLLLSDSGFYLCAWSSGTYYYGYTFGSGTRLTVV.

The rearrangement links TRBV5-6 to TRBJ2-3; 8 nucleotides align to TRBD2. The CDR3 consists of 17 residues. V lost 2 bases, J lost 2 bases, and 10 bases stayed unmatched. The germline CDR1 and CDR2 sequences are SGHDT and YYEEEE. The CDR3 loop reads CASSFAEGGRSTDTQYF. CDR3 DNA: TGTGCCAGCAGCTTTGCCGAGGGCGGGAGGTCCACAGATACGCAGTATTTT.

Here the CDR3 reads CASSLGEVEQFF. DNA of the CDR3: TGTGCCAGCAGCTTGGGGGAAGTTGAGCAGTTCTTC. The rearrangement uses TRBV5-4 and TRBJ2-1; D gene uncertain. Germline V lookup: CDR1 SGHNT, CDR2 YYREEE (reference sequence). The CDR3 covers 12 residues. The V gene lost 0 bases and the J gene lost 9 bases, with 7 bases spanning the gap.

This chain connects TRBV7-9 to TRBJ1-4, with D tentatively TRBD1 (6 bases). Trimming stripped 5 bases from V and 7 bases from J, with 17 bases between. Germline CDR1 reads SEHNR; CDR2 reads FQNEAQ (reference sequence). The CDR3 sequence is 15 residues long. The CDR3 DNA reads as TGTGCCAGCAGCCCGGGGGGGCAGGGAGGTGAAAAACTGTTTTTT. Protein: CASSPGGQGGEKLFF.

The rearrangement links TRBV19 to TRBJ2-6; the D is unclear. The CDR3 consists of 15 residues. Per germline, CDR1 LNHDA and CDR2 SQIVND (reference sequence). Trimming took 1 base from V and 0 from J, leaving 4 bases between them. The CDR3 DNA reads TGTGCCAGTAGTATAGTCCCCTCTGGGGCCAACGTCCTGACTTTC. This translates into CASSIVPSGANVLTF. Combining the CDR3 with reference TRBV19 and TRBJ2-6 gives the whole variable domain DGGITQSPKYLFRKEGQNVTLSCEQNLNHDAMYWYRQDPGQGLRLIYYSQIVNDFQKGDIAEGYSVSREKKESFPLTVTSAQKNPTAFYLCASSIVPSGANVLTFGAGSRLTVL.

In this sample, this clone turned up once. The chain couples TRBV21-1 to TRBJ2-7. TRBV21-1 is flagged as a pseudogene. The CDR3 covers 11 residues. CDR3 nucleotides: TGTGCCAGCAGGTTTTTAGGCGAGCAGTACTTC. It translates to CASRFLGEQYF.

The rearrangement links TRBV5-1 to TRBJ1-1; D not resolved. Germline-derived CDR1 and CDR2 are SGHRS and YFSETQ. V lost 4 bases, J lost 7 bases, and 14 bases lay in between. CDR3 length equals 13 residues. CDR3 residues: CASSIGQRGEAFF. DNA for the CDR3: TGCGCCAGCAGCATCGGGCAGCGGGGTGAAGCTTTCTTT.

The CDR3 protein is CASSNLQGVTEAFF. The CDR3, as DNA: TGTGCCAGCAGTAACTTACAGGGGGTCACTGAAGCTTTCTTT. The gene calls are TRBV28 and TRBJ1-1; 8 bases map to TRBD1. The CDR3 spans 14 residues. The ends lost 5 bases at V and 4 bases at J; junction bases unmatched: 6. Per germline, CDR1 MDHEN and CDR2 SYDVKM.